The sequence of this TCR beta chain was determined in a study of cytomegalovirus exposure and HLA in healthy donors. The CDR3 is made up of 15 amino acids. The ends lost 6 bases at V and 9 bases at J; junction bases unmatched: 13. CDR1 is KGHSH, CDR2 LQKENI, per germline. Notes on this clone: Its specificity is not known.

Study-wide results and limits: With later analysis, a missense DCLRE1C variant became linked to TCR beta V- and J-gene trimming. For most TCR sequences rarity was the rule, although some public TCRs occurred in many donors. About 87% or about 30% of the time was how often most TCR beta V segments were productive, according to an earlier analysis.

PCR employed 60 Vbeta and 13 Jbeta primers. Measured with immunoSEQ multiplex PCR; TCRdb has only the in-frame clones, and not every one. The data show 250,000 to 350,000 clones, with approximately 90% seen just once and 3% to 4% held by the top ten. This clonotype was sampled from a man aged 40-49 years in good health and CMV-seropositive. The sequencing input was PBMCs. V gene TRBV18 combines with J gene TRBJ2-7, with 11 positions matching TRBD1. The CDR3 protein is CASSSEPGQGVGQYF. For the CDR3, the DNA is TGTGCCAGCTCTTCCGAACCGGGACAGGGGGTCGGGCAGTACTTC.